Below, one TCR beta chain is given with its context. Its specificity is unknown. This record comes from a study of cytomegalovirus exposure and HLA in healthy donors. General observations from the study: Later analysis identified about 17,000 TCR beta sequences associated with HLA alleles, using a false discovery rate threshold of 0.05. Reports indicated that the classifier achieved high specificity and sensitivity in diagnosing cytomegalovirus status. In vitro work confirmed that a few CMV-associated chains recognize CMV antigens.

Germline CDR1 SGHVS, CDR2 FNYEAQ. CDR3 length: 15 amino acids. V lost 2 bases to trimming and J lost 8 bases; unmatched junction nucleotides: 4. 60 Vbeta and 13 Jbeta primers were used in PCR. In the original analysis: About 11 million of the 80 million or so unique TCR beta chains counted in a later analysis were shared. Here immunoSEQ multiplex PCR was the method, and the copy in TCRdb shows in-frame clones only, minus some. The V and J calls and clone size were taken over from that table, and D and trimming were inferred from the DNA. The sample yields approximately 110,000 clones, of which the top ten take up 2.2%.

The sample taken for sequencing was PBMCs. The source is a middle-aged man in good health and CMV-seronegative. The rearrangement joins TRBV7-6 to TRBJ2-1, with TRBD2 matching 12 bases. CDR3 nucleotide sequence: TGTGCCAGCAGCTTACTAGCGGGAGGGAGCGATGAGCAGTTCTTC. It is translated as CASSLLAGGSDEQFF.